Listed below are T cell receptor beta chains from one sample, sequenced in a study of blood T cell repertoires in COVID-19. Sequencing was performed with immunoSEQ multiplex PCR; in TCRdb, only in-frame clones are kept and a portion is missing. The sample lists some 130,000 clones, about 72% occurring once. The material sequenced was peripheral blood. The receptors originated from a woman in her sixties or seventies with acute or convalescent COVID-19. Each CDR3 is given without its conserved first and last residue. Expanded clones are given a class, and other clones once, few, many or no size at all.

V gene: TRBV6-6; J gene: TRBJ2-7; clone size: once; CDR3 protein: ASSYSGRGNEQY
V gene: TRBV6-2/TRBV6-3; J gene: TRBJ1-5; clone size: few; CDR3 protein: ASSWTGSNQPQH
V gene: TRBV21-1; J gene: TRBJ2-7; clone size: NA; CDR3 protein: ASSKYSGSYEQY
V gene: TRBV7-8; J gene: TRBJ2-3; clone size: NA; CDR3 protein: ASSPGTSGRTDTQY
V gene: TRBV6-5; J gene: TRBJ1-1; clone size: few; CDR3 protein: ASSYSISGATEAF
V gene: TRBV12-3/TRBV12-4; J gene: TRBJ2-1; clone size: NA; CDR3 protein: ASSSQGNEQF
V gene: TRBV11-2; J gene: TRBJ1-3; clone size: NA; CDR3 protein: ASSPLSGNTIY
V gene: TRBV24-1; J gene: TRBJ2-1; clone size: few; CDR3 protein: ATSDSGGAGNEQF
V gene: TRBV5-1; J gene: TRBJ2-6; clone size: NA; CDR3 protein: ASRRQGGLERANVLT
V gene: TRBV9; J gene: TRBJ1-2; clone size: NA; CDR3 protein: ASSIGRDYGYT
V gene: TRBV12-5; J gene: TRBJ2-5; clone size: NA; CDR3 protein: ASGRTSGSSQETQY
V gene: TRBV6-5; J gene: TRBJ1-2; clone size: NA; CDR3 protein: ASSLVPEFGYT
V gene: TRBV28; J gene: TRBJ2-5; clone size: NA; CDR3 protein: ASGQQGAETQY
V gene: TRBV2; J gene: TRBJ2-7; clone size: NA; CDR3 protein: ASSLTGQGTYEQY
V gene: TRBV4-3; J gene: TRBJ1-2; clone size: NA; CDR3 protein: ASSQERFLARGYYGYT
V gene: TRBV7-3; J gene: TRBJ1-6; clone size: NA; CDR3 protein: ASSSRPGLGSPLH
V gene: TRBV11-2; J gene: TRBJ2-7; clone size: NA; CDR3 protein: ASSLESGGAYEQY
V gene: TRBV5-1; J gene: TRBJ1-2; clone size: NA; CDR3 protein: ASSMFTGDYGYT
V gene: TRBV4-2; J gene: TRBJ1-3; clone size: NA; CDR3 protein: ASSSILQGTGNTIY
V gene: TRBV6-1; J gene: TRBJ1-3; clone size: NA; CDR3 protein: ASSARGQVDGNTIY
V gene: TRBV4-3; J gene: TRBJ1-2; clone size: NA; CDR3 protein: ASSQEGQRGYGYT
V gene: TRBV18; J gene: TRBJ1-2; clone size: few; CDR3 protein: ASSQDRGGGYT